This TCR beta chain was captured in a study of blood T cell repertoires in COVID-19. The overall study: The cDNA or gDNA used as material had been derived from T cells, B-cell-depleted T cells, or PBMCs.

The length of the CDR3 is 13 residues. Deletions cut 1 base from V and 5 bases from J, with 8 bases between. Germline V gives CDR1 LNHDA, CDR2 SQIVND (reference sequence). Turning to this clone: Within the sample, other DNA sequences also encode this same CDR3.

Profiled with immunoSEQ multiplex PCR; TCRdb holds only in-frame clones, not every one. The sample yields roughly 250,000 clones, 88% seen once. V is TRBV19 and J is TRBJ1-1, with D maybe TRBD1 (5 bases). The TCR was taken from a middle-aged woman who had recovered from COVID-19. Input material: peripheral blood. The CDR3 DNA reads TGTGCCAGTAGTATAGGCGGGGGGACTGAAGCTTTCTTT. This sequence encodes CASSIGGGTEAFF.